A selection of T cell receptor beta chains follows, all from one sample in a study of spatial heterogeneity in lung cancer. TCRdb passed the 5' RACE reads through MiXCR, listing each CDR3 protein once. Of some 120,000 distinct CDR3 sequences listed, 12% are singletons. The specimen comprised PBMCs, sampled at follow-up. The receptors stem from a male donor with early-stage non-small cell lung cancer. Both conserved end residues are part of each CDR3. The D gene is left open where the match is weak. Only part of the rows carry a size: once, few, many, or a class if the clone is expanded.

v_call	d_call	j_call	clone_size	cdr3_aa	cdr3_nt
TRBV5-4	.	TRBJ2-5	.	CASSPARDRETQYF	TGTGCCAGCAGCCCGGCTAGAGACCGAGAGACCCAGTACTTC
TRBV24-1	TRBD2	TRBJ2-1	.	CATSDLASGGTNEQFF	TGTGCCACCAGTGATTTGGCTAGCGGGGGGACAAATGAGCAGTTCTTC
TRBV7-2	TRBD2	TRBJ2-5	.	CASSLAAGAQETQYF	TGTGCCAGCAGCTTAGCAGCGGGGGCCCAGGAGACCCAGTACTTC
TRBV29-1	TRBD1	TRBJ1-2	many	CSVLQGLGYTF	TGCAGCGTGTTACAGGGGTTAGGCTACACCTTC
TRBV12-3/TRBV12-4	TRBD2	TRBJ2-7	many	CASSRRSGGTYEQYF	TGTGCCAGCAGTCGCCGCAGCGGGGGAACCTACGAGCAGTACTTC
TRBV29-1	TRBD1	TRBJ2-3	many	CSVAGQGSTDTQYF	TGCAGCGTCGCGGGACAGGGGAGCACAGATACGCAGTATTTT
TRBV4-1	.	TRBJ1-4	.	CASSQDSVGTNGFLFF	TGCGCCAGCAGCCAAGATTCGGTGGGCACCAACGGGTTTCTGTTTTTT
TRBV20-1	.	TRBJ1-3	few	CSAGEDGNTIYF	TGCAGTGCTGGGGAGGATGGAAACACCATATATTTT
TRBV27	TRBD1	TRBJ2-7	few	CASTLSGTGGSYEQYF	TGTGCCAGCACCTTAAGTGGGACAGGGGGCTCGTACGAGCAGTACTTC
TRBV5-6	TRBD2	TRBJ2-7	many	CASNPRQRGYEQYF	TGTGCCAGCAACCCCCGACAGCGGGGCTACGAGCAGTACTTC
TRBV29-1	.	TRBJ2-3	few	CSGSQSTDTQYF	TGCAGCGGTTCTCAGAGCACAGATACGCAGTATTTT
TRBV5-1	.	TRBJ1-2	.	CASSFTSGYGYTF	TGCGCCAGCAGCTTTACATCCGGCTATGGCTACACCTTC
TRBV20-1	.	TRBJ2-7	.	CSASTRNSYEQYF	TGCAGTGCTAGCACCAGGAACTCCTACGAGCAGTACTTC
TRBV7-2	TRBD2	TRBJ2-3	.	CASSLVSGGAADTQYF	TGTGCCAGCAGCTTAGTTAGCGGGGGGGCCGCAGATACGCAGTATTTT
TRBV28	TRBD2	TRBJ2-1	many	CASRRGLAGGPRNEQFF	TGTGCCAGCAGGCGGGGACTAGCGGGGGGGCCGAGGAATGAGCAGTTCTTC
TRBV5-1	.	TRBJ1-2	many	CASSLARENYGYTF	TGCGCCAGCAGCTTGGCCAGGGAGAACTATGGCTACACCTTC
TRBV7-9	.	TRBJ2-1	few	CASSLVSQRAYNEQFF	TGTGCCAGCAGCTTAGTGTCCCAGCGGGCCTACAATGAGCAGTTCTTC
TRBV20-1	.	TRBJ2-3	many	CSAPRGLTDTQYF	TGCAGTGCTCCAAGGGGTCTCACAGATACGCAGTATTTT
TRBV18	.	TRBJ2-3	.	CASSPGVSPSTDTQYF	TGTGCCAGCTCACCAGGGGTAAGCCCTAGCACAGATACGCAGTATTTT
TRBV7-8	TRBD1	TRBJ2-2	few	CASSSGTGGSGTGELFF	TGTGCCAGCAGCTCCGGGACAGGGGGCTCGGGCACCGGGGAGCTGTTTTTT
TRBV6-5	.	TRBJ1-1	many	CVTGLLNTEAFF	TGTGTCACCGGACTGCTGAACACTGAAGCTTTCTTT
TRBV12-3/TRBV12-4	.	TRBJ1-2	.	CASSLEEGNYGYTF	TGTGCCAGCAGTTTAGAAGAAGGGAACTATGGCTACACCTTC
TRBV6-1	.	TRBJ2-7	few	CASKTSQGQYF	TGTGCCAGCAAGACATCCCAGGGGCAGTACTTC
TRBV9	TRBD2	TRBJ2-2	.	CASSPLAGYGELFF	TGTGCCAGCAGCCCACTAGCGGGGTACGGGGAGCTGTTTTTT
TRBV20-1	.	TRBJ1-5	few	CSARDHGYSNQPQHF	TGCAGTGCTAGAGATCACGGGTATAGCAATCAGCCCCAGCATTTT
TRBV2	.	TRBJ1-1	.	CASSAEGANTEAFF	TGTGCCAGCAGTGCGGAGGGAGCGAACACTGAAGCTTTCTTT
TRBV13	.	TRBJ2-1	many	CASSHPGDEQFF	TGTGCCAGCAGCCACCCTGGGGATGAGCAGTTCTTC